The 32 T cell receptor beta chains below come from one sample, sequenced in a study of beta chain features in type 1 diabetes. Isolated RNA was reverse transcribed in full, so expressed TCRB transcripts were sequenced. Here immunoSEQ multiplex PCR was the method, and the copy in TCRdb shows in-frame clones only, minus some. Of hundreds of thousands of clones listed, roughly a sixth are singletons. The sample taken for sequencing was naive CD4+ T cells from blood. All receptors come from a man between 18 and 35 years old in good health.

The chain's CDR3 is CASSYLSATYEQYF. Written as DNA, the CDR3 is TGTGCCAGCAGTTACCTGTCGGCGACCTACGAGCAGTACTTC. The V call is TRBV6-5, the J call TRBJ2-7, with D unclear. CDR3 length: 14 residues. V gave up 2 bases and J gave up 2 bases, with 10 bases separating them. Germline CDR1 reads MNHEY; CDR2 reads SVGAGI.

The gene calls are TRBV13 and TRBJ2-1; 13 nucleotides align to TRBD2. The V gene end was trimmed by 3 bases and the J gene end by 4 bases; junction bases not matched to a gene: 12. This CDR3 has 19 residues. The V gene's germline CDR1 is PRHDT and CDR2 FYEKMQ (reference sequence). CDR3 DNA: TGTGCCAGCAGCTTTATCTCTTGGGGGACTAGCGGGACGTACAATGAGCAGTTCTTC. Residues: CASSFISWGTSGTYNEQFF.

Details on this clone: One end of the junction varies from germline; a read error may be responsible. Here the CDR3 DNA reads TGTGCTAGCAGCTCCGGGACAGGTGGCATGAACACTGAAGCTTTCTTT. It encodes CASSSGTGGMNTEAFF. The gene calls are TRBV7-7 and TRBJ1-1; TRBD1 matches 8 bases. Germline CDR1 is SSHAT and CDR2 is FNYEAQ (reference sequence). The length of the CDR3 is 16 residues.

This chain joins TRBV5-1 and TRBJ2-2; D might be TRBD1 (5 bases). The ends were cut back, 0 bases at V and 5 bases at J, with 8 bases in the middle. This CDR3 contains 14 residues. From germline, CDR1 is SGHRS and CDR2 YFSETQ. CDR3 DNA: TGCGCCAGCAGCTTGGGCGCAGGGACCGGGGAGCTGTTTTTT. Encoded protein: CASSLGAGTGELFF.

This clone was seen a handful of times. The rearrangement joins TRBV19 to TRBJ2-7; D perhaps matches TRBD2 (6 bases). The CDR3 spans 15 residues. CDR1 is LNHDA and CDR2 is SQIVND in the germline V gene (reference sequence). Between the trimmed V and J ends, which lost 3 bases and 1 base, there was a span of 13 bases. CDR3 residues: CASSIGHAGSYEQYF. The CDR3 nucleotides read TGTGCCAGTAGTATCGGACACGCGGGGTCCTACGAGCAGTACTTC.

This clone came up a few times. The chain recombines TRBV9 with TRBJ1-3; no reliable D call. Trimming took 4 bases from V and 7 from J, leaving 12 bases between them. The CDR3 length is 13 residues. Germline values: CDR1 SGDLS, CDR2 YYNGEE. CDR3: CASSLSNGNTIYF. The CDR3 nucleotides are TGTGCCAGCAGCCTATCGAATGGGAACACCATATATTTT.

The chain is built from TRBV9 and TRBJ1-1, with 10 bases identical to TRBD1. V lost 2 bases to trimming and J lost 11 bases; unmatched junction nucleotides: 15. The length of the CDR3 is 16 residues. CDR1 and CDR2 from the germline V gene are SGDLS and YYNGEE. The CDR3 coding sequence is TGTGCCAGCAGCGTCAGCGCCGGGACAGGGGCCCCTTGGGCTTTCTTT. Translating gives CASSVSAGTGAPWAFF.

The chain uses TRBV14 and TRBJ1-2; D might be TRBD1 (5 bases). CDR3 length: 14 amino acids. The V gene's germline CDR1 is SGHDN and CDR2 FVKESK. The V end lost 9 bases, the J end lost 3 bases, and 17 bases lay between the germline ends. The CDR3 DNA reads TGTGCCAGAATAACTCCGGGGCGGCACTATGGCTACACCTTC. This encodes CARITPGRHYGYTF.

The rearrangement joins TRBV30 to TRBJ2-7; a weak D match, TRBD1 (6 bases). V gave up 3 bases and J gave up 2 bases, with 14 bases separating them. Germline assignment: CDR1 GTSNPN and CDR2 SVGIG (reference sequence). This CDR3 is built from 14 residues. Written as DNA, the CDR3 is TGTGCCTGGAGGGGGCAGGGGACAACCTACGAGCAGTACTTC. Encoded protein: CAWRGQGTTYEQYF.

V gene TRBV15 combines with J gene TRBJ1-5; weak D call: TRBD1 (5 bases). This CDR3 has 17 amino acids. Germline V CDR1 and CDR2: LNHNV, YYDKDF (reference sequence). Trimming took off 3 bases at V and 1 base at J, with 16 bases between the two ends. The CDR3 DNA is TGTGCCACCAGCAGTGAAATCCGGGGGGTGAGCAATCAGCCCCAGCATTTT. It translates to CATSSEIRGVSNQPQHF.

This chain connects TRBV29-1 to TRBJ1-1; TRBD1 might be the D (6 bases). The CDR3 sequence is 16 residues long. Trimming took 4 bases from V and 4 from J, leaving 22 bases between them. Germline loops: CDR1 SQVTM, CDR2 ANQGSEA. This CDR3 is CSVVLGSNRGGTEAFF. The CDR3 DNA sequence: TGCAGCGTTGTCCTTGGCAGCAACCGAGGGGGCACTGAAGCTTTCTTT.

This clone was detected a few times. V usage is TRBV6-5 and J usage is TRBJ2-7; 8 bases match TRBD1. V dropped 4 bases and J dropped 3; count of bases not matched to a gene: 11. Germline assignment: CDR1 MNHEY and CDR2 SVGAGI. CDR3 length: 16 residues. The DNA of the CDR3 is TGTGCCAGCAGTTCCCTATCGACAGGGGAATACTACGAGCAGTACTTC. Translation: CASSSLSTGEYYEQYF.

This clone was seen a handful of times. The chain couples TRBV14 to TRBJ2-3, with 10 bases matching TRBD2. The CDR3 loop spans 15 amino acids. V lost 4 bases, J lost 11 bases, and 12 bases stayed unmatched. Germline V gives CDR1 SGHDN, CDR2 FVKESK. CDR3 region: CASSLSMSGGAGQYF. The CDR3 DNA follows: TGTGCCAGCAGCCTTTCGATGAGCGGGGGGGCCGGGCAGTATTTT.

As concerns this clone: The sample contains more than one DNA sequence encoding this CDR3. The chain is built from TRBV7-2 and TRBJ2-1; 8 bases map to TRBD2. Germline CDR1 and CDR2: SGHTA and FQGNSA. V shed 3 bases and J 6 bases; nucleotides not matched to a gene: 1. The length of the CDR3 is 13 residues. The CDR3 protein is CASSFGTSNEQFF. The DNA for the CDR3 is TGTGCCAGCAGCTTCGGGACTAGCAATGAGCAGTTCTTC.

The rearrangement joins TRBV7-2 to TRBJ2-1; perhaps TRBD2 as D (6 bases). The V end lost 0 bases, the J end lost 3 bases, and 18 bases lay between the germline ends. The germline CDR1 and CDR2 sequences are SGHTA and FQGNSA. CDR3 size: 18 residues. The CDR3 here is CASSLAGLALQIYNEQFF. CDR3 in DNA: TGTGCCAGCAGCTTAGCAGGGCTAGCGTTACAAATCTACAATGAGCAGTTCTTC. Full variable domain (outside the CDR3, taken from reference TRBV7-2 and TRBJ2-1): GAGVSQSPSNKVTEKGKDVELRCDPISGHTALYWYRQSLGQGLEFLIYFQGNSAPDKSGLPSDRFSAERTGGSVSTLTIQRTQQEDSAVYLCASSLAGLALQIYNEQFFGPGTRLTVL.

This clone was seen repeatedly, ten times or more. This rearrangement joins TRBV10-3 to TRBJ2-5; D is possibly TRBD1 (5 bases). V dropped 4 bases and J dropped 4 bases, with 10 bases sitting between them. The length of the CDR3 is 13 residues. Germline V gives CDR1 ENHRY, CDR2 SYGVKD. The CDR3 DNA follows: TGTGCCATCAGTGGAAGGGGTGGAGAGACCCAGTACTTC. It encodes CAISGRGGETQYF.

V usage is TRBV6-6 and J usage is TRBJ1-1; TRBD1 is a possible D gene (5 bases). This CDR3 has 14 amino acids. Trimming pared 6 bases from V and 7 bases from J, leaving 18 bases between. Germline lookup yields CDR1 MNHNY and CDR2 SVGAGI (reference sequence). This CDR3 is CASSPQATGLEAFF. DNA of the CDR3: TGTGCCAGCAGCCCCCAGGCGACGGGGCTTGAAGCTTTCTTT.

This clone was counted a few times. The chain recombines TRBV6-1 with TRBJ2-3; 7 bases map to TRBD2. The CDR3 is 14 amino acids. Trimming cost V 4 bases and J 4 bases; bases outside gene matches: 5. Germline V gene data show CDR1 as MNHNS and CDR2 as SASEGT. The CDR3 spells CASSAAGVADTQYF. CDR3 nucleotides: TGTGCCAGCAGTGCGGCGGGAGTGGCAGATACGCAGTATTTT.

A few counts support this clone. The chain links TRBV25-1 to TRBJ2-7; D gene unclear. The length of the CDR3 is 11 residues. Trimming removed 0 bases from V and 3 bases from J, with 0 bases in between. Germline loops: CDR1 MGHDK, CDR2 SYGVNS. CDR3 sequence reads: CASSEYYEQYF. CDR3 coding DNA: TGTGCCAGCAGTGAATACTACGAGCAGTACTTC.

This clone appeared a few times. The rearrangement uses TRBV7-6 and TRBJ1-4, with TRBD1 identical over 9 bases. The J segment lost 7 bases and the V segment lost 4 bases, leaving 10 bases of the junction unmatched. CDR3 length equals 16 residues. Germline V CDR1 and CDR2: SGHVS, FNYEAQ. This CDR3 is CASSSGTGTATEKLFF. The DNA for the CDR3 is TGTGCCAGCAGCTCGGGGACAGGGACGGCAACTGAAAAACTGTTTTTT.

The chain couples TRBV7-9 to TRBJ1-1, with 7 bases identical to TRBD1. Germline-derived CDR1 and CDR2 are SEHNR and FQNEAQ (reference sequence). The junction had 7 bases not matched to a gene; V was cut back by 8 bases and J by 4 bases. The CDR3 is made up of 13 amino acids. In DNA, the CDR3 is TGTGCCAGCCACTGGACAGGCGTCACTGAAGCTTTCTTT. Translating it yields CASHWTGVTEAFF. The whole variable domain, remainder taken from reference TRBV7-9 and TRBJ1-1, is DTGVSQNPRHKITKRGQNVTFRCDPISEHNRLYWYRQTLGQGPEFLTYFQNEAQLEKSRLLSDRFSAERPKGSFSTLEIQRTEQGDSAMYLCASHWTGVTEAFFGQGTRLTVV.

The table lists this clone with a few counts. The V gene is TRBV5-1, the J gene TRBJ2-1; tentative D call: TRBD1 (5 bases). The CDR3 is 12 amino acids. Looked up from germline, CDR1 is SGHRS and CDR2 is YFSETQ. V was cut by 1 base and J by 12 bases, with 11 bases left in between. The CDR3 loop is CASSLKGISQFF. The DNA for the CDR3 is TGCGCCAGCAGCTTGAAGGGGATTTCGCAGTTCTTC.

This clone was observed a handful of times. The chain joins TRBV27 to TRBJ2-2; the match to TRBD1 covers 11 bases. Looked up from germline, CDR1 is MNHEY and CDR2 is SMNVEV (reference sequence). This CDR3 is built from 16 residues. J gave up 6 bases and V 5 bases, and 8 bases lay outside the gene matches. The DNA of the CDR3 is TGTGCCAGCAGTCTGCGGACAGGGGGCTTCTCCGGGGAGCTGTTTTTT. Translating it yields CASSLRTGGFSGELFF.

The chain employs TRBV7-6 and TRBJ2-7; 9 bases are shared with TRBD1. CDR3 length: 14 amino acids. Germline CDR1 reads SGHVS; CDR2 reads FNYEAQ. After removal of 5 bases from V and 5 bases from J, the junction contained 7 bases not matched to a gene. CDR3 sequence reads: CASSVQGAPDEQYF. In DNA, the CDR3 is TGTGCCAGCAGCGTACAGGGGGCGCCGGACGAGCAGTACTTC.

This clone was seen more than once but under ten times. J is TRBJ2-3 and V is TRBV7-6, with 8 bases matching TRBD2. Germline V gene sequence: CDR1 SGHVS, CDR2 FNYEAQ. The CDR3 sequence is 15 residues long. The V gene end was trimmed by 5 bases and the J gene end by 2 bases; junction bases not matched to a gene: 6. The CDR3 DNA reads TGTGCCAGCAGCCGGACTAGCAGTAACACAGATACGCAGTATTTT. Its translation: CASSRTSSNTDTQYF.

This clone has a handful of counts. The chain is built from TRBV11-2 and TRBJ1-2; no definite D call. CDR3 size: 14 residues. Germline V gene data show CDR1 as SGHAT and CDR2 as FQNNGV. Between the trimmed V and J ends, which lost 1 base and 5 bases, there was a span of 11 bases. The CDR3 here is CASSLARGVYGYTF. CDR3 coding DNA: TGTGCCAGCAGCTTAGCGCGGGGAGTATATGGCTACACCTTC.

This clone turned up a few times. This chain joins TRBV28 and TRBJ2-7; the D gene is possibly TRBD1 (5 bases). CDR1 is MDHEN, CDR2 SYDVKM, per germline. V was cut by 3 bases and J by 0 bases, with 12 bases left in between. This CDR3 spans 15 amino acids. The CDR3 DNA follows: TGTGCCAGCAGTTTGGAACAGGTGGGCTCCTACGAGCAGTACTTC. It encodes CASSLEQVGSYEQYF.

The V call is TRBV7-2, the J call TRBJ2-7; TRBD1 matches 11 bases. The germline V gene has CDR1 SGHTA and CDR2 FQGNSA. J gave up 2 bases and V 1 base, and 10 bases lay outside the gene matches. The length of the CDR3 is 18 residues. The CDR3 region has the DNA TGTGCCAGCAGCTTAGTTTATGGACCGGGACAGGGGGCCTACGAGCAGTACTTC. As protein: CASSLVYGPGQGAYEQYF.

J is TRBJ1-5 and V is TRBV4-2; D may be TRBD1 (6 bases). Germline CDR1 LGHNA, CDR2 YNFKEQ. CDR3 length: 14 amino acids. V was trimmed by 6 bases and J by 4 bases, leaving 13 bases between them. The CDR3: CASRATGSNQPQHF. The CDR3 DNA is TGTGCCAGCAGGGCTACAGGGTCAAATCAGCCCCAGCATTTT.

V and J are TRBV5-1 and TRBJ2-3; D is possibly TRBD2 (6 bases). The ends were cut back, 3 bases at V and 2 bases at J, with 13 bases in the middle. CDR3 size: 15 residues. Germline assignment: CDR1 SGHRS and CDR2 YFSETQ. The CDR3 sequence is CASSSGLQTTDTQYF. In DNA form, the CDR3 reads TGCGCCAGCAGCTCGGGACTTCAGACCACAGATACGCAGTATTTT.

The sample holds a few counts of this clone. As DNA, the CDR3 is TGTGCCAGCAGTTTATACCCGGACAGGGGGCCTGGGGCCAACGTCCTGACTTTC. It yields the protein CASSLYPDRGPGANVLTF. V is TRBV28 and J is TRBJ2-6, with TRBD1 matching over 11 bases. The length of the CDR3 is 18 residues. The trim removed 1 base at V and 2 bases at J, leaving 4 bases unmatched. The V gene's germline CDR1 is MDHEN and CDR2 SYDVKM.

This clone was found a few times. The chain employs TRBV29-1 and TRBJ2-5; D possibly corresponds to TRBD1 (5 bases). The DNA end is more similar to TRBJ2-7, so the J call may be wrong. The CDR3 runs 14 residues. Germline CDR1 is SQVTM and CDR2 is ANQGSEA. The CDR3 here is CSVTTDVSSYEQYF. Here the CDR3 DNA reads TGCAGCGTTACGACAGACGTCAGCTCCTACGAGCAGTACTTC.